The text below deals with one T cell receptor (beta chain). This sample was taken from a study of cytomegalovirus exposure and HLA in healthy donors. Germline loops: CDR1 SNHLY, CDR2 FYNNEI. The CDR3 spans 15 residues. Trimming took off 6 bases at V and 2 bases at J, with 15 bases between the two ends. Amplification used 60 Vbeta primers and 13 Jbeta primers. Clones were read by immunoSEQ multiplex PCR, and TCRdb kept only the in-frame ones, dropping some. Among under 150,000 clones listed, 9.4% were seen once. The chain has TRBV2 and TRBJ2-3; D might be TRBD2 (6 bases). What was sequenced was PBMCs. This sequence was found in a male donor in good health and CMV-seronegative. CDR3: CASRGGVSPTDTQYF. CDR3 bases: TGTGCCAGCAGGGGCGGGGTTTCTCCCACAGATACGCAGTATTTT.